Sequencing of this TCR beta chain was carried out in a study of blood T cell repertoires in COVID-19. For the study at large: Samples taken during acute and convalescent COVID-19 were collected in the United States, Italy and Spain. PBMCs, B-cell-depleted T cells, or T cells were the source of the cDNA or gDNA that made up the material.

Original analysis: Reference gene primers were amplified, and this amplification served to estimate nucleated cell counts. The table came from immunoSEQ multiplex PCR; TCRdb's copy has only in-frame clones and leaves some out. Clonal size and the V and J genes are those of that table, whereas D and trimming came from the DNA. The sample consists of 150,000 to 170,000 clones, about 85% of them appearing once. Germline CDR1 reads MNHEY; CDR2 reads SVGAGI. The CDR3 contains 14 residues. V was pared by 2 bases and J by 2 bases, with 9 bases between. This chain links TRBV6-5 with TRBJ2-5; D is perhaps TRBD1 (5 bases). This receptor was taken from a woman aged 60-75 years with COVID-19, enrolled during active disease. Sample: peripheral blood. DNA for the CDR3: TGTGCCAGCAGTTACGACAGTGTACAAGAGACCCAGTACTTC. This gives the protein CASSYDSVQETQYF.